This paragraph covers one TCR beta chain sequence. As yet, its antigen is unknown. V lost 5 bases to trimming and J lost 6 bases, with 15 bases between them. The CDR3 runs 13 residues. CDR1 is SGHNT and CDR2 is YYREEE in the germline V gene (reference sequence). This record belongs to a study of follicular helper T cells after annual influenza vaccination. TCRB was sequenced at Survey level resolution. The repertoire was sequenced with immunoSEQ multiplex PCR; TCRdb's copy has only in-frame clones and lacks some. This table has around 11,000 clones, approximately 80% appearing once. Study results and limitations: ICOS+CD38+ cTfh clonality tracked population frequency, and its change tracked circulating plasmablast change. Rare clonotypes were missed; only about 10-23% of cells gave TCRB.

Time point: 2015-2016 season, 7 days after influenza vaccination. V gene TRBV5-4 combines with J gene TRBJ2-7; D perhaps matches TRBD2 (6 bases). The input for sequencing was CXCR5+ CD38- circulating T follicular helper cells from blood, taken 7 days after influenza vaccination. The subset: circulating Tfh, non-naive CD4+CXCR5+PD-1+ (ICOS+CD38+ or ICOS-CD38-). The TCR sequence derives from an adult who received the influenza vaccine. This CDR3 is CASSPRGTGEQYF. The CDR3 DNA sequence: TGTGCCAGCAGTCCCCGGGGGACGGGCGAGCAGTACTTC.